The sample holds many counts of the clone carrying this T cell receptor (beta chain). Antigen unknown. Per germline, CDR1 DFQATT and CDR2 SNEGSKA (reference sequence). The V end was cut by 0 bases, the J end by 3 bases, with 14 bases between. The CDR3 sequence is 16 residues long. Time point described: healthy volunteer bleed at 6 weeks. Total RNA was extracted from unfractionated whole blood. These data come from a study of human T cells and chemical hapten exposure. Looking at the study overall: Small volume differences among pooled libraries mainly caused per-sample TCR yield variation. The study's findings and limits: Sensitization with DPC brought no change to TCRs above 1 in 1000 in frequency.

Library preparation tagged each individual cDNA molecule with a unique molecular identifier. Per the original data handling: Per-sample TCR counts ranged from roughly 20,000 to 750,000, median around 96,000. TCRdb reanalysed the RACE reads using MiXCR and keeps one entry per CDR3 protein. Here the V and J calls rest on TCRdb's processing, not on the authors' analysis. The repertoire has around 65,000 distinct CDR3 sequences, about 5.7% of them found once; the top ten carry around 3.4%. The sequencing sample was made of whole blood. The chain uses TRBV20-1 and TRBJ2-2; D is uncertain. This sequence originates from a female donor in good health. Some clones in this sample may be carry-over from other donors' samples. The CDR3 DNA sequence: TGCAGTGCTAGAGACGGCCGCGTTCGGGACACCGGGGAGCTGTTTTTT. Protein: CSARDGRVRDTGELFF.